The entry that follows covers one T cell receptor (beta chain) sequence. The record originates from a study of T cells in Graves' hyperthyroidism and ophthalmopathy. The study based diagnoses on clinical symptoms, serum thyroxine and TRAb, thyroid ultrasound and orbital computed tomography. The TCR beta CDR3 regions underwent amplification using RNA transcripts as the source. The HTBI primer set served for first-round RT-PCR of the TCR CDR3. MiXCR, run by TCRdb on the multiplex PCR reads, gives a single entry per CDR3 protein. The sample includes about 640,000 distinct CDR3 sequences, roughly 20% of them seen just once. Sample: blood. This receptor was identified in a man aged 25-40 years with Graves' ophthalmopathy.

This CDR3 reads CASSQDPGPQGEQFF. The CDR3 DNA is TGCGCCAGCAGCCAAGATCCGGGACCCCAGGGTGAGCAGTTCTTC. V and J are TRBV4-1 and TRBJ2-1; D tentatively fits TRBD1 or TRBD2 (5 bases each). V shed 0 bases and J shed 9 bases, with 15 bases lying between them. Germline CDR1 is MGHRA and CDR2 is YSYEKL. The CDR3 runs 15 residues.